These 21 T cell receptor beta chains were all obtained from the same sample, sequenced in a study of PD-1 blockade in classical Hodgkin lymphoma. Repertoires were generated with immunoSEQ multiplex PCR, while TCRdb's copy carries only in-frame clones and drops some. The sample has under 130,000 clones, more than 70% seen once. Time point in this sample: cycle 4 day 1 (C4D1), after five to seven weeks of nivolumab. All patients experienced relapse after autologous stem cell transplantation, and brentuximab vedotin exposure was variable. Sequencing was performed on peripheral blood mononuclear cells (PBMCs), taken before the fourth cycle of nivolumab. All receptors derive from a human donor with classical Hodgkin lymphoma.

The genes are TRBV2 and TRBJ1-4; D unclear. The germline V gene encodes CDR1 SNHLY and CDR2 FYNNEI. V was cut by 9 bases and J by 0 bases, with 8 bases left in between. This CDR3 comprises 13 residues. CDR3 loop: CASQISTNEKLFF. Here the CDR3 DNA reads TGTGCCAGTCAGATTTCAACTAATGAAAAACTGTTTTTT.

The chain combines TRBV27 with TRBJ2-1; 11 bases are shared with TRBD2. The V gene end was trimmed by 0 bases and the J gene end by 6 bases; junction bases not matched to a gene: 1. CDR1 is MNHEY, CDR2 SMNVEV, per germline (reference sequence). The CDR3 extends over 15 amino acids. The CDR3 DNA reads as TGTGCCAGCAGTTTATCCGGGACTAGCGGCAATGAGCAGTTCTTC. Translated, it gives CASSLSGTSGNEQFF.

This chain connects TRBV9 to TRBJ2-3, with TRBD2 matching 7 bases. This CDR3 is built from 16 residues. Germline-derived CDR1 and CDR2 are SGDLS and YYNGEE. The J segment lost 4 bases and the V segment lost 1 base, leaving 9 bases of the junction unmatched. For the CDR3, the DNA is TGTGCCAGCAGCGTAAGTGTGGGAGGGCCCTCAGATACGCAGTATTTT. This translates into CASSVSVGGPSDTQYF. Full variable domain (outside the CDR3, taken from reference TRBV9 and TRBJ2-3): DSGVTQTPKHLITATGQRVTLRCSPRSGDLSVYWYQQSLDQGLQFLIQYYNGEERAKGNILERFSAQQFPDLHSELNLSSLELGDSALYFCASSVSVGGPSDTQYFGPGTRLTVL.

The chain uses TRBV5-1 and TRBJ2-7; TRBD2 aligns across 7 bases. Trimming cost V 4 bases and J 6 bases; bases outside gene matches: 13. Germline V gives CDR1 SGHRS, CDR2 YFSETQ. The length of the CDR3 is 15 residues. The CDR3 DNA is TGCGCCAGCAGCCACCAGACAGAGACGGGGGGCGAGCAGTACTTC. Its translation: CASSHQTETGGEQYF.

This rearrangement joins TRBV7-2 to TRBJ2-1, with 10 bases identical to TRBD2. Per germline, CDR1 SGHTA and CDR2 FQGNSA. V lost 2 bases and J lost 9; bases outside the gene matches: 13. This CDR3 has 17 amino acids. Written as DNA, the CDR3 is TGTGCCAGCAGCTTAAATGTGAGGCTAGCGGGAGACCGTGAGCAGTTCTTC. It codes for CASSLNVRLAGDREQFF. Based on the CDR3 plus reference TRBV7-2 and TRBJ2-1, the full variable domain is GAGVSQSPSNKVTEKGKDVELRCDPISGHTALYWYRQSLGQGLEFLIYFQGNSAPDKSGLPSDRFSAERTGGSVSTLTIQRTQQEDSAVYLCASSLNVRLAGDREQFFGPGTRLTVL.

The chain recombines TRBV19 with TRBJ1-4; the D gene is possibly TRBD1 (5 bases). The CDR3 has 18 amino acids. The V gene's germline CDR1 is LNHDA and CDR2 SQIVND (reference sequence). V dropped 3 bases and J dropped 3 bases, with 20 bases sitting between them. In DNA, the CDR3 is TGTGCCAGTAGTATTATCGGAGTGGGCTGGGGGGCTAATGAAAAACTGTTTTTT. It specifies CASSIIGVGWGANEKLFF.

This chain uses TRBV7-8 with TRBJ2-7, with D perhaps matching TRBD1 (6 bases). CDR1 is SGHVS, CDR2 FQNEAQ, per germline. CDR3 size: 14 residues. The V gene lost 6 bases and the J gene lost 0 bases, with 12 bases spanning the gap. This chain's CDR3 is CASSPRTDSYEQYF. CDR3 sequence (DNA): TGTGCCAGCAGTCCTCGGACAGACTCCTACGAGCAGTACTTC.

This clone has a single count. This chain connects TRBV18 to TRBJ2-7; TRBD2 matches at 13 bases. Per the germline V gene, CDR1 is KGHSH and CDR2 is LQKENI. V lost 1 base, J lost 5 bases, and 2 bases stayed unmatched. The CDR3 is made up of 15 amino acids. CDR3 coding DNA: TGTGCCAGCTCACCACGGACTAGCGGGAGTGACGAGCAGTACTTC. It translates to CASSPRTSGSDEQYF. Full variable domain (outside the CDR3, taken from reference TRBV18 and TRBJ2-7): NAGVMQNPRHLVRRRGQEARLRCSPMKGHSHVYWYRQLPEEGLKFMVYLQKENIIDESGMPKERFSAEFPKEGPSILRIQQVVRGDSAAYFCASSPRTSGSDEQYFGPGTRLTVT.

The V gene is TRBV4-2, the J gene TRBJ2-1; TRBD2 aligns across 9 bases. Trimming removed 3 bases from V and 4 bases from J; junction bases left unmatched: 25. Germline V gene data show CDR1 as LGHNA and CDR2 as YNFKEQ. The CDR3 has 22 amino acids. The CDR3 here is CASSHGGRGRASGDSRYNEQFF. The CDR3 DNA follows: TGTGCCAGCAGCCATGGCGGGAGAGGTAGGGCTAGCGGGGACTCTCGATACAATGAGCAGTTCTTC.

The chain recombines TRBV18 with TRBJ2-7; 7 nucleotides match TRBD1. CDR1 is KGHSH, CDR2 LQKENI, per germline. The CDR3 is 15 residues long. With V trimmed by 4 bases and J by 0 bases, 6 bases remained unmatched. In DNA, the CDR3 is TGTGCCAGCTCACTAAGACAGGGCCCCTCCTACGAGCAGTACTTC. Amino acids: CASSLRQGPSYEQYF. The variable domain in full, with the rest retrieved from reference TRBV18 and TRBJ2-7, is NAGVMQNPRHLVRRRGQEARLRCSPMKGHSHVYWYRQLPEEGLKFMVYLQKENIIDESGMPKERFSAEFPKEGPSILRIQQVVRGDSAAYFCASSLRQGPSYEQYFGPGTRLTVT.

The rearrangement uses TRBV6-1 and TRBJ2-3; D is uncertain. Looked up from germline, CDR1 is MNHNS and CDR2 is SASEGT. V was clipped by 2 bases and J by 1 base, with 10 bases between them. This CDR3 spans 15 amino acids. CDR3 bases: TGTGCCAGCAGTGAATCCAACAGTCGCACAGATACGCAGTATTTT. Amino acid sequence: CASSESNSRTDTQYF.

V usage is TRBV9 and J usage is TRBJ1-1; D is perhaps TRBD1 (6 bases). The CDR3 consists of 17 residues. Germline CDR1 SGDLS, CDR2 YYNGEE. The germline V and J ends were trimmed by 4 bases and 4 bases, with 23 bases remaining between them. As DNA, the CDR3 is TGTGCCAGCAGCCCAAGGGGGGCGGGAGGAGGGGGCACTGAAGCTTTCTTT. As protein: CASSPRGAGGGGTEAFF.

In regard to this clone: Compared with germline, one end of the junction differs, possibly owing to a read error. The J gene is TRBJ1-2, the V gene TRBV11-2; 7 bases align to TRBD1. This CDR3 comprises 17 residues. Germline CDR1 reads SGHAT; CDR2 reads FQNNGV. CDR3 DNA sequence: TGTGCCAGCAGTTTAGACAGGGTCTCCAACGCCCTTGGTGGCTACACCTTC. Amino acid sequence: CASSLDRVSNALGGYTF.

The rearrangement uses TRBV10-3 and TRBJ2-3; D gene unclear. This CDR3 is 16 amino acids long. Germline assignment: CDR1 ENHRY and CDR2 SYGVKD. V was trimmed by 2 bases and J by 6 bases, leaving 18 bases between them. Here the CDR3 reads CAISENSALNGDTQYF. The DNA of the CDR3 is TGTGCCATCAGTGAGAATTCGGCCCTCAACGGGGATACGCAGTATTTT.

This chain joins TRBV15 and TRBJ1-2; D gene ambiguous. There are 13 residues in the CDR3. Trimming cost V 6 bases and J 3 bases, with 11 bases left between them. CDR1 and CDR2 (germline): LNHNV, YYDKDF (reference sequence). CDR3 in amino acids: CATSLDRDYGYTF. The CDR3 DNA reads TGTGCCACCAGTTTGGACCGGGACTATGGCTACACCTTC.

This chain connects TRBV11-3 to TRBJ1-1, with D perhaps matching TRBD1 (5 bases). Trimming removed 3 bases at V and 1 base at J, with 9 bases between. CDR1 SGHNT and CDR2 YENEEA come from the germline V gene. CDR3 size: 14 residues. The CDR3 DNA follows: TGTGCCAGCAGCTTTCGAGGGGCGAACACTGAAGCTTTCTTT. Residues: CASSFRGANTEAFF.

This chain joins TRBV29-1 and TRBJ2-1, with 9 bases that match TRBD2. Germline V gene lookup returns CDR1 SQVTM and CDR2 ANQGSEA. CDR3 length: 14 amino acids. The J segment lost 6 bases and the V segment lost 4 bases, leaving 7 bases of the junction unmatched. The CDR3 region is CSVAGLAVVNEQFF. CDR3 in DNA: TGCAGCGTTGCGGGACTAGCAGTAGTCAATGAGCAGTTCTTC.

The chain couples TRBV7-2 to TRBJ2-1, with 9 nucleotides matching TRBD2. From germline, CDR1 is SGHTA and CDR2 FQGNSA. The junction had 9 bases not matched to a gene; V was cut back by 1 base and J by 8 bases. This CDR3 is 16 amino acids long. The CDR3 protein is CASSLVGVREGYEQFF. DNA of the CDR3: TGTGCCAGCAGCTTAGTCGGCGTGCGGGAGGGGTATGAGCAGTTCTTC.

This chain joins TRBV11-2 and TRBJ1-4, with D unclear. This CDR3 has 15 amino acids. Germline lookup yields CDR1 SGHAT and CDR2 FQNNGV. V lost 6 bases and J lost 7, with 18 bases in between. The CDR3 reads CASRRVGIGSEKLFF. In nucleotides, the CDR3 is TGTGCCAGCAGACGAGTCGGCATAGGGAGTGAAAAACTGTTTTTT. Together with reference TRBV11-2 and TRBJ1-4, the CDR3 gives the full variable domain: EAGVAQSPRYKIIEKRQSVAFWCNPISGHATLYWYQQILGQGPKLLIQFQNNGVVDDSQLPKDRFSAERLKGVDSTLKIQPAKLEDSAVYLCASRRVGIGSEKLFFGSGTQLSVL.

The gene calls are TRBV7-2 and TRBJ2-1; 13 bases match TRBD2. V shed 5 bases and J 7 bases; nucleotides not matched to a gene: 5. This CDR3 region has 15 residues. The germline gives CDR1 SGHTA, CDR2 FQGNSA. CDR3 DNA sequence: TGTGCCAGCAGCCTGACTAGCGGGAGGTTGAATGAGCAGTTCTTC. Its protein is CASSLTSGRLNEQFF.

This chain joins TRBV7-9 and TRBJ2-2; D might be TRBD1 (6 bases). The V end was cut by 1 base, the J end by 7 bases, with 10 bases between. The CDR3 totals 14 residues. Germline assignment: CDR1 SEHNR and CDR2 FQNEAQ (reference sequence). The CDR3 DNA follows: TGTGCCAGCAGCTTAGTGCAGGGGCTCGGGGAGCTGTTTTTT. Translated, it gives CASSLVQGLGELFF.